This is a list of T cell receptor beta chains from one sample in a study of PD-L1 blockade in urothelial cancer. The table came from immunoSEQ multiplex PCR; TCRdb's copy has only in-frame clones and leaves some out. The data hold roughly 100,000 clones, with around four fifths observed a single time. Sample: PBMCs, taken around atezolizumab (anti-PD-L1) treatment. These receptors came from a man in his 70s with urothelial cancer. CDR3s include the opening cysteine and the closing phenylalanine or tryptophan. Each record gives: J gene, D gene, clone size, V gene, CDR3 DNA, CDR3 protein. D genes are given only for firm matches. Clone size is shown for a subset of rows, as once, few, many or a class of expanded clone.

j_call: TRBJ2-3
d_call: TRBD2
clone_size: once
v_call: TRBV18
cdr3_nt: TGTGCCAGCTCACCATCGGCTAGCGGGGGGCGCACAGATACGCAGTATTTT
cdr3_aa: CASSPSASGGRTDTQYF

j_call: TRBJ1-3
d_call: .
clone_size: .
v_call: TRBV5-4
cdr3_nt: TGTGCCAGCAGCTTGGACGGGAACACCATATATTTT
cdr3_aa: CASSLDGNTIYF

j_call: TRBJ2-7
d_call: .
clone_size: .
v_call: TRBV4-2
cdr3_nt: TGTGCCAGCAGCCCCTCGGGTAGCGGACCCGGGCACGAGCAGTACTTC
cdr3_aa: CASSPSGSGPGHEQYF

j_call: TRBJ2-1
d_call: .
clone_size: .
v_call: TRBV10-1
cdr3_nt: TGCGCCAGCATGACGGACACGGACTACAATGAGCAGTTCTTC
cdr3_aa: CASMTDTDYNEQFF

j_call: TRBJ1-2
d_call: TRBD1
clone_size: .
v_call: TRBV5-4
cdr3_nt: TGTGCCAGCAGCGCCGGGACAGGATATGGCTACACCTTC
cdr3_aa: CASSAGTGYGYTF

j_call: TRBJ2-3
d_call: TRBD2
clone_size: once
v_call: TRBV9
cdr3_nt: TGTGCCAGCAGCCCTAGACCGACTAGCTTGTCAGATACGCAGTATTTT
cdr3_aa: CASSPRPTSLSDTQYF

j_call: TRBJ2-1
d_call: TRBD2
clone_size: medium-sized
v_call: TRBV5-4
cdr3_nt: TGTGCCAGCAGCGGGCTAGCGGGATCCCTTTCGAATGAGCAGTTCTTC
cdr3_aa: CASSGLAGSLSNEQFF

j_call: TRBJ2-3
d_call: TRBD2
clone_size: .
v_call: TRBV4-3
cdr3_nt: TGCGCCAGCAGCCAAGACTTTAGCGGGACGCGCACAGATACGCAGTATTTT
cdr3_aa: CASSQDFSGTRTDTQYF

j_call: TRBJ1-2
d_call: TRBD1
clone_size: .
v_call: TRBV30
cdr3_nt: TGTGCCTGGAAGGGTGGGAGAACGACAGGGTATACCGATGGCTACACCTTC
cdr3_aa: CAWKGGRTTGYTDGYTF

j_call: TRBJ2-2
d_call: TRBD2
clone_size: .
v_call: TRBV4-1
cdr3_nt: TGCGCCAGCAGCCAAGATCGTTATGGGGGACTAGCGGACACCGGGGAGCTGTTTTTT
cdr3_aa: CASSQDRYGGLADTGELFF

j_call: TRBJ2-3
d_call: TRBD1
clone_size: once
v_call: TRBV4-1
cdr3_nt: TGCGCCAGCAGCCAAGGGGGGACAGTTGAGACAGATACGCAGTATTTT
cdr3_aa: CASSQGGTVETDTQYF

j_call: TRBJ2-3
d_call: .
clone_size: once
v_call: TRBV4-1
cdr3_nt: TGCGCCAGCAGCCAAGATAATCGGACACCTACTAGCACAGATACGCAGTATTTT
cdr3_aa: CASSQDNRTPTSTDTQYF

j_call: TRBJ2-5
d_call: TRBD1
clone_size: once
v_call: TRBV28
cdr3_nt: TGTGCCAGCAGAGAGACAGGGGTTGAGACCCAGTACTTC
cdr3_aa: CASRETGVETQYF